Sequencing of this T cell receptor beta chain was carried out in a study of cytomegalovirus exposure and HLA in healthy donors. Whole-study results and caveats: The authors later found most CMV-associated TCR beta chains appeared HLA-restricted. One later analysis reportedly identified an Asian-associated ancestry cluster that showed fewer N-insertions than the approximately 710-donor mean.

Points on this clone: Its cognate antigen is unknown.

The primer mix had 60 Vbeta and 13 Jbeta primers. Data came from immunoSEQ multiplex PCR; TCRdb stores just in-frame clones and leaves some out. Of 150,000 to 200,000 clones in the sample, around 84% were seen once. The CDR3 has 15 amino acids. Trimming shortened V by 4 bases and J by 9 bases, and 20 bases separated the two germline ends. Germline CDR1 is SGHKS and CDR2 is YYEKEE (reference sequence). The chain employs TRBV5-5 and TRBJ1-5; tentatively, D is TRBD1 (6 bases). This TCR came from a boy aged 2 to 10 in good health and CMV-seronegative. Material for sequencing was PBMCs. This chain's CDR3 is CASSRKGDGLWPQHF. CDR3 nucleotides: TGTGCCAGCAGCCGAAAGGGGGACGGCTTATGGCCCCAGCATTTT.